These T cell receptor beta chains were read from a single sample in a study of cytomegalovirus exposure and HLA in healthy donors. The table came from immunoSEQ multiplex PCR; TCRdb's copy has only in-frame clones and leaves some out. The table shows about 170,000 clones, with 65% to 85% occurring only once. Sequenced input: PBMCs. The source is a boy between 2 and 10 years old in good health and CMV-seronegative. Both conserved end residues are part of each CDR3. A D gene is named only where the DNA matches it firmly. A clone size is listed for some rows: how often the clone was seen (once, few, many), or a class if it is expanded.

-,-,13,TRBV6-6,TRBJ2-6,TGTGCCAGCAGTTTCTTCGGGGCCAACGTCCTGACTTTC,CASSFFGANVLTF
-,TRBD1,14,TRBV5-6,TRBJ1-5,TGTGCCAGCAGCCAAGGGACAGGGGGCCAGCCCCAGCATTTT,CASSQGTGGQPQHF
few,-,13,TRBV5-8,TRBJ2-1,TGTGCCAGCAGCCCCGGGAATTACAATGAGCAGTTCTTC,CASSPGNYNEQFF
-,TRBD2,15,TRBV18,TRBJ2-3,TGTGCCAGCTCACCTCTAGCGGGGGGCCCAGATACGCAGTATTTT,CASSPLAGGPDTQYF
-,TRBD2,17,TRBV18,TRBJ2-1,TGTGCCAGCTCACCACCGAAGGGACTAGCGGGAGGGAATGAGCAGTTCTTC,CASSPPKGLAGGNEQFF
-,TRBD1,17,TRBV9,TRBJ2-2,TGTGCCAGCAGCCTACTCGGGACAGGGGCGAACACCGGGGAGCTGTTTTTT,CASSLLGTGANTGELFF
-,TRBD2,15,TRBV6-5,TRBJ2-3,TGTGCCAGCAGAGACGGGACTAGCGTATCAGATACGCAGTATTTT,CASRDGTSVSDTQYF
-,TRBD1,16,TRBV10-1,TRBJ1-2,TGCGCCAGCAGTGATCCCGCAGGGGGCTTCGGGTATGGCTACACCTTC,CASSDPAGGFGYGYTF
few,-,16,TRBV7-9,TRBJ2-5,TGTTCCAGCAGCTTAGCGACAAACCACCCCCAAGAGACCCAGTACTTC,CSSSLATNHPQETQYF
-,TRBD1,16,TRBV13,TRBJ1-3,TGTGCCAGCAGCTTAGACAGGGGGCGCATCGTAGACACCATATATTTT,CASSLDRGRIVDTIYF
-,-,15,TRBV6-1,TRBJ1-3,TGTGCCAGCATTATAGGGGTTAGAACTGGAAACACCATATATTTT,CASIIGVRTGNTIYF
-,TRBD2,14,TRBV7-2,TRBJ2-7,TGTGCCAGCAGCTTAAGGGGAGGGGTTTCCGAGCAGTACTTC,CASSLRGGVSEQYF
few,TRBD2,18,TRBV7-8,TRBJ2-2,TGTGCCAGCAGCTTACGAGGTAGCGGGAGACATTACACCGGGGAGCTGTTTTTT,CASSLRGSGRHYTGELFF
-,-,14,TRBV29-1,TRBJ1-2,TGCAGCGTTGAAGGGGGAGGGGAGGGCTCTGGCTACACCTTC,CSVEGGGEGSGYTF
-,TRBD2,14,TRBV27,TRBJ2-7,TGTGCCAGCAGCCGGACTAGCGGGAGGCGCGAGCAGTACTTC,CASSRTSGRREQYF
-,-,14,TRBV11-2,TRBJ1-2,TGTGCCAGCAGCCGCGCGTCAGGCATTGAGGGCTACACCTTC,CASSRASGIEGYTF
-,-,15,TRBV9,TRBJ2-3,TGTGCCAGCAGCGTAGAGGACACCTCCACAGATACGCAGTATTTT,CASSVEDTSTDTQYF
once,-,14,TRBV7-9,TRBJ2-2,TGTGCCAGCAGCTACCATGTAGCGGTCGGGGAGCTGTTTTTT,CASSYHVAVGELFF
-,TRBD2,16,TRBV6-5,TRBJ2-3,TGTGCCAGCAGTTACAACCGAGCGGGGGCTAGGGATACGCAGTATTTT,CASSYNRAGARDTQYF
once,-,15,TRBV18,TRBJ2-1,TGTGCCAGCTCACCAAGAACGGGGGAGATGGGTGAGCAGTTCTTC,CASSPRTGEMGEQFF
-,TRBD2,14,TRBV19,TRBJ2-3,TGTGCCAGTAGTAGGGACTACAGCACAGATACGCAGTATTTT,CASSRDYSTDTQYF
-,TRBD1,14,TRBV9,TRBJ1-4,TGTGCCAGCAGCCCGGACAGGGTTAATGAAAAACTGTTTTTT,CASSPDRVNEKLFF
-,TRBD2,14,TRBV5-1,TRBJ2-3,TGCGCCAGCAGCTACGCGGGGGTCACAGATACGCAGTATTTT,CASSYAGVTDTQYF
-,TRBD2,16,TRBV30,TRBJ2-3,TGTGCCTGGAGTGCGGGACTAGCGGGAGGGCCAGATACGCAGTATTTT,CAWSAGLAGGPDTQYF
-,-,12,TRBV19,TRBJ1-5,TGTGCCAGTAGTCCTTCTCATCAGCCCCAGCATTTT,CASSPSHQPQHF
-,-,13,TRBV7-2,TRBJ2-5,TGTGCCAGCGGGGGGGCGACGGGGGAGACCCAGTACTTC,CASGGATGETQYF
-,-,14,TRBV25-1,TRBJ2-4,TGTGCCAGCAGTGGTAGCGGTTCCAAAAACATTCAGTACTTC,CASSGSGSKNIQYF
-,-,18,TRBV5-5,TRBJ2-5,TGTGCCAGCAGCTTTTTGTTGTCAGGGGAACTGTACCAAGAGACCCAGTACTTC,CASSFLLSGELYQETQYF
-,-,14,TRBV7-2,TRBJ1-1,TGTGCCAGCAGCTTCCAGTGGGCCGACACTGAAGCTTTCTTT,CASSFQWADTEAFF
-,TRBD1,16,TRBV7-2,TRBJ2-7,TGTGCCAGCAGCACTCATCGCCAGACAGGGACCTACGAGCAGTACTTC,CASSTHRQTGTYEQYF
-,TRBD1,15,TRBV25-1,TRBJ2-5,TGTGCCAGCAGGGACCCGGGACAGGGGGGGGAGACCCAGTACTTC,CASRDPGQGGETQYF
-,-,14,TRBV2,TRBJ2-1,TGTGCCAGCAGTGAAGATGGGCTACGCAATGAGCAGTTCTTC,CASSEDGLRNEQFF
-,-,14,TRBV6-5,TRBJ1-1,TGTGCCAGCAGTTACTCATACGGGGGCACTGAAGCTTTCTTT,CASSYSYGGTEAFF
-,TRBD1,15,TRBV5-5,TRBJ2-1,TGTGCCAGCAGCTGGACAGGGGAACTTTGGAATGAGCAGTTCTTC,CASSWTGELWNEQFF
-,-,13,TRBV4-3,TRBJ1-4,TGCGCCAGCAGCCAGCGGGCAGAGGAAAAACTGTTTTTT,CASSQRAEEKLFF
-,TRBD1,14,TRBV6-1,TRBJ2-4,TGTGCCTCGCGACAGGGAGTCTCCAAAAACATTCAGTACTTC,CASRQGVSKNIQYF
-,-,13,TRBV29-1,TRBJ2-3,TGCAGCGTTCCCCGGACAAGCACAGATACGCAGTATTTT,CSVPRTSTDTQYF
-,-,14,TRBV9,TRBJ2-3,TGTGCCAGCAGCGTAGGTCAGGGCACAGATACGCAGTATTTT,CASSVGQGTDTQYF
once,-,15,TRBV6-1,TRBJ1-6,TGTGCCAGCAGTGAATTAGACAGCCACAATTCACCCCTCCACTTT,CASSELDSHNSPLHF
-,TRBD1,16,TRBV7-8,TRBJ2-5,TGTGCCAGCAGCCCAACGCGGGACAGGAGTAAAGAGACCCAGTACTTC,CASSPTRDRSKETQYF
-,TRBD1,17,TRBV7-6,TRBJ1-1,TGTGCCAGCAGCTCGGCGCCGACAGGGGATGGGAACACTGAAGCTTTCTTT,CASSSAPTGDGNTEAFF
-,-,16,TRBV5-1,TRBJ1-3,TGCGCCAGCAGCGCTACCCCAGGGGCTTCTGGAAACACCATATATTTT,CASSATPGASGNTIYF
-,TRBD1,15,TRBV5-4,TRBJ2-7,TGTGCCAGCAGCTTGGGCGGACAGGGGACTACGGAGCAGTACTTC,CASSLGGQGTTEQYF
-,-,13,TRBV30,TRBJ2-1,TGTGCCTGGGACGAGCAGGGTTACAATGAGCAGTTCTTC,CAWDEQGYNEQFF
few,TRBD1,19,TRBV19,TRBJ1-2,TGTGCCAGTAGCCCAAGCCCGGGACAGGCTAATCCCTCTAACTATGGCTACACCTTC,CASSPSPGQANPSNYGYTF
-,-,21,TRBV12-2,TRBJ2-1,TGTGCAAGTCGCTTAGGAACCTCAGAACTAGCGGGGGAGAGCTCCTACAATGAGCAGTTCTTC,CASRLGTSELAGESSYNEQFF
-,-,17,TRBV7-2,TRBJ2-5,TGTGCCAGCAGCTTCCAAGGGGCGGCATCCCGATGGGAGACCCAGTACTTC,CASSFQGAASRWETQYF
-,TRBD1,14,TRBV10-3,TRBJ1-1,TGTGCCATCAACCAGGACAGGGGGAACACTGAAGCTTTCTTT,CAINQDRGNTEAFF
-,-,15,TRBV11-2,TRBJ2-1,TGTGCCAGCAGCTTCGAGTTGAGGCGCTACAATGAGCAGTTCTTC,CASSFELRRYNEQFF
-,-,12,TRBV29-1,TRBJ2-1,TGCAGCGGGAGGGGGGGCCTCAATGAGCAGTTCTTC,CSGRGGLNEQFF